This TCR beta chain was captured by sequencing in a study of blood T cell repertoires in COVID-19. Study details: Sources were T cells, B-cell-depleted T cells, or PBMCs; the material itself was cDNA or gDNA.

The table came from immunoSEQ multiplex PCR; TCRdb's copy has only in-frame clones and leaves some out. The sample yields approximately 150,000 clones, roughly 85% seen once. This CDR3 has 16 residues. Germline V gene lookup returns CDR1 MGHDK and CDR2 SYGVNS. V dropped 4 bases and J dropped 1; count of bases not matched to a gene: 9. The sequence was collected from a human donor with acute or convalescent COVID-19. The donor label of this sample is uncertain. The chain employs TRBV25-1 and TRBJ1-2; TRBD1 matches 7 bases. The sequenced material came from peripheral blood. CDR3: CASSGALTGSNYGYTF. CDR3 nucleotide sequence: TGTGCCAGCAGTGGGGCCTTGACAGGGAGTAACTATGGCTACACCTTC.